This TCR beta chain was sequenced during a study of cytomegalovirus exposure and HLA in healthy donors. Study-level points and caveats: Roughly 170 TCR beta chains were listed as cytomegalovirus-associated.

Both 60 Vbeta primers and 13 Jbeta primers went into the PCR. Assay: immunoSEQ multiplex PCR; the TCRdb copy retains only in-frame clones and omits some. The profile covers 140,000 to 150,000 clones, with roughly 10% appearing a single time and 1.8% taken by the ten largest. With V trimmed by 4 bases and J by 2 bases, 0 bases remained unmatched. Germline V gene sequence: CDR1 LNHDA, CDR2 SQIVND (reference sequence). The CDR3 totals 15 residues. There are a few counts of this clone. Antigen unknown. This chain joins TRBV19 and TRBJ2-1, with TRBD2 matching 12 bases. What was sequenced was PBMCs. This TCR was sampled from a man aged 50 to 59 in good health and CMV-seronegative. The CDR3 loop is CASSRLAGAYNEQFF. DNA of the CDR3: TGTGCCAGTAGTAGACTAGCGGGAGCCTACAATGAGCAGTTCTTC.